These 22 T cell receptor beta chains were all obtained from the same sample, sequenced in a study of blood T cell repertoires in COVID-19. This table comes from immunoSEQ multiplex PCR, and its TCRdb copy is limited to in-frame clones, with some not included. The sample lists 200,000 to 250,000 clones; 75% to 90% were seen once. Input material: peripheral blood. Source of these receptors: a woman in her twenties or thirties who had recovered from COVID-19.

A single count supports this clone. V and J are TRBV6-1 and TRBJ1-3; D is uncertain. The CDR3 has 18 amino acids. The germline V gene has CDR1 MNHNS and CDR2 SASEGT. Trimming removed 4 bases from V and 0 bases from J, with 19 bases in between. The CDR3, as DNA: TGTGCCAGCAGTGGGGCTGGGCGATCGCCTATCTCTGGAAACACCATATATTTT. This encodes CASSGAGRSPISGNTIYF.

The chain combines TRBV7-6 with TRBJ2-1; perhaps TRBD2 as D (6 bases). V lost 4 bases, J lost 7 bases, and 20 bases lay in between. The CDR3 has 16 residues. The germline CDR1 and CDR2 sequences are SGHVS and FNYEAQ. CDR3 protein: CASSSRLVRMGNEQFF. CDR3 sequence (DNA): TGTGCCAGCAGCTCCAGACTAGTGCGGATGGGAAATGAGCAGTTCTTC.

The chain has TRBV6-6 and TRBJ2-1; 8 bases fit TRBD1. The CDR3 length is 15 residues. The germline CDR1 and CDR2 sequences are MNHNY and SVGAGI (reference sequence). V lost 4 bases and J lost 4; bases outside the gene matches: 6. CDR3 sequence: CASSFRQGLYNEQFF. CDR3 nucleotide sequence: TGTGCCAGCAGTTTTCGACAGGGGCTTTACAATGAGCAGTTCTTC.

This chain links TRBV28 with TRBJ2-1; 14 bases are shared with TRBD2. Germline lookup yields CDR1 MDHEN and CDR2 SYDVKM. The CDR3 totals 18 residues. V was clipped by 5 bases and J by 8 bases; unmatched bases: 14. CDR3 protein: CASSVTSGGGRVSHEQFF. The CDR3 nucleotides read TGTGCCAGCAGTGTGACTAGCGGGGGGGGCAGGGTCAGCCATGAGCAGTTCTTC.

The chain couples TRBV5-4 to TRBJ2-7; a possible D gene is TRBD2 (5 bases). Trimming took off 4 bases at V and 5 bases at J, with 13 bases between the two ends. The V gene's germline CDR1 is SGHNT and CDR2 YYREEE (reference sequence). The length of the CDR3 is 13 residues. The CDR3 region is CASSRLTTDEQYF. The CDR3 region has the DNA TGTGCCAGCAGCCGACTAACCACTGACGAGCAGTACTTC.

J is TRBJ2-7 and V is TRBV25-1; TRBD2 is a possible D gene (5 bases). The ends were cut back, 7 bases at V and 3 bases at J, with 13 bases in the middle. The length of the CDR3 is 13 residues. In germline, CDR1 is MGHDK, CDR2 SYGVNS. The chain's CDR3 is CASTPSGIYEQYF. The CDR3 nucleotides are TGTGCCAGCACCCCAAGCGGTATCTACGAGCAGTACTTC.

This sequence joins TRBV4-2 and TRBJ2-6; no clear D gene. In germline, CDR1 is LGHNA, CDR2 YNFKEQ. The V and J ends lost 8 bases and 0 bases respectively, with 8 bases between them. The CDR3 is made up of 14 amino acids. The CDR3 DNA sequence: TGTGCCAGCCGTACCAGCTCTGGGGCCAACGTCCTGACTTTC. Translated: CASRTSSGANVLTF.

This chain connects TRBV6-1 to TRBJ2-7; 9 nucleotides align to TRBD1. Germline lookup yields CDR1 MNHNS and CDR2 SASEGT. Trimming cost V 7 bases and J 7 bases; bases outside gene matches: 14. The CDR3 runs to 15 residues. The CDR3: CASTSRDRESHEQYF. The DNA for the CDR3 is TGTGCCAGCACTTCCCGGGACAGGGAATCCCATGAGCAGTACTTC.

The V gene is TRBV4-1, the J gene TRBJ1-1; weak D call: TRBD1 (6 bases). The CDR3 is 18 amino acids. V lost 2 bases, J lost 5 bases, and 24 bases lay in between. Looked up from germline, CDR1 is MGHRA and CDR2 is YSYEKL. CDR3 coding DNA: TGCGCCAGCAGCCAATCAGCGGGGGGGCTGGGGGGTAAGACTGAAGCTTTCTTT. Translation gives CASSQSAGGLGGKTEAFF.

The chain links TRBV10-1 to TRBJ1-1; no clear D gene. V gave up 5 bases and J gave up 1 base, with 32 bases separating them. Germline V gene lookup returns CDR1 WNHNN and CDR2 SYGVQD (reference sequence). The CDR3 covers 21 residues. The chain's CDR3 is CASSKVAGRVGYSGGNTEAFF. Here the CDR3 DNA reads TGCGCCAGCAGTAAGGTCGCTGGGAGGGTTGGATATTCAGGTGGGAACACTGAAGCTTTCTTT.

This clone was recorded a few times. V gene TRBV27 combines with J gene TRBJ2-5, with D possibly TRBD1 on 6 matching bases. The CDR3 has 15 residues. The V gene's germline CDR1 is MNHEY and CDR2 SMNVEV (reference sequence). Between the trimmed V and J ends, which lost 5 bases and 5 bases, there was a span of 18 bases. CDR3 coding DNA: TGTGCCAGCAGTCTAAAAAACAGGGATTGGGAGACCCAGTACTTC. It translates to CASSLKNRDWETQYF.

This clone showed up just once. V gene TRBV29-1 combines with J gene TRBJ1-3; D ambiguous. CDR3 size: 13 residues. V gave up 5 bases and J gave up 0 bases, with 8 bases separating them. Germline V gives CDR1 SQVTM, CDR2 ANQGSEA. The CDR3 sequence: CSVSQFSGNTIYF. DNA for the CDR3: TGCAGCGTTAGCCAATTCTCTGGAAACACCATATATTTT.

J is TRBJ2-7 and V is TRBV27; 7 bases fit TRBD1. Germline loops: CDR1 MNHEY, CDR2 SMNVEV (reference sequence). The CDR3 extends over 14 amino acids. Trimming took 8 bases from V and 6 from J; bases not matched to a gene: 13. CDR3 sequence reads: CASSRDRSPGEQYF. Written as DNA, the CDR3 is TGTGCCAGCTCCCGGGACAGAAGTCCCGGCGAGCAGTACTTC.

In its sample, this clone was seen a few times. The rearrangement uses TRBV10-1 and TRBJ2-5; TRBD1 matches at 9 bases. Germline-derived CDR1 and CDR2 are WNHNN and SYGVQD (reference sequence). V was pared by 0 bases and J by 3 bases, with 5 bases of the junction left unmatched. This CDR3 comprises 16 residues. CDR3 sequence reads: CASSESAGQGKETQYF. For the CDR3, the DNA is TGCGCCAGCAGTGAGTCTGCGGGACAGGGTAAAGAGACCCAGTACTTC.

This clone was seen once. The chain has TRBV7-3 and TRBJ2-2; maybe TRBD2 (6 bases). V gave up 6 bases and J gave up 2 bases, with 10 bases separating them. The CDR3 has 14 amino acids. Germline loops: CDR1 SGHTA, CDR2 FQGTGA. CDR3 bases: TGTGCCAGCAGGGTCGGGGGAAACACCGGGGAGCTGTTTTTT. Protein sequence: CASRVGGNTGELFF.

This chain links TRBV30 with TRBJ2-2; D not resolved. The germline V gene has CDR1 GTSNPN and CDR2 SVGIG (reference sequence). The CDR3 length is 13 residues. V shed 0 bases and J shed 3 bases, with 5 bases lying between them. This CDR3 reads CAWSVLDTGELFF. The CDR3 coding sequence is TGTGCCTGGAGTGTACTGGACACCGGGGAGCTGTTTTTT.

This clone turned up a few times. The genes are TRBV5-1 and TRBJ2-2, with a possible D match to TRBD1 (6 bases). CDR3 size: 15 residues. V was cut by 2 bases and J by 2 bases, with 10 bases left in between. Germline V lookup: CDR1 SGHRS, CDR2 YFSETQ. The CDR3 spells CASSFTGKNTGELFF. For the CDR3, the DNA is TGCGCCAGCAGCTTCACAGGGAAAAACACCGGGGAGCTGTTTTTT.

The genes are TRBV9 and TRBJ2-5; no reliable D call. From germline, CDR1 is SGDLS and CDR2 YYNGEE. Trimming removed 0 bases from V and 0 bases from J, with 15 bases in between. The CDR3 loop spans 17 amino acids. The chain's CDR3 is CASSVDGQAEYQETQYF. In DNA form, the CDR3 reads TGTGCCAGCAGCGTAGATGGGCAGGCAGAGTACCAAGAGACCCAGTACTTC.

This chain uses TRBV3-1 (or the pseudogene TRBV3-2) with TRBJ2-1, with D maybe TRBD1 (6 bases). CDR3 size: 15 residues. The V gene's germline CDR1 is LGHDT and CDR2 YNNKEL (reference sequence). The V gene lost 0 bases and the J gene lost 2 bases, with 8 bases spanning the gap. CDR3 nucleotides: TGTGCCAGCAGCCAAGAAGGGGGTCCCTACAATGAGCAGTTCTTC. Translated: CASSQEGGPYNEQFF.

This chain connects TRBV18 to TRBJ2-2, with 7 nucleotides matching TRBD1. Germline trimming cut 3 bases from V and 0 bases from J; bases unmatched to any gene: 10. The CDR3 totals 18 residues. The germline V gene encodes CDR1 KGHSH and CDR2 LQKENI. CDR3 nucleotide sequence: TGTGCCAGCTCACCCTTCCTCATAGGGACAGCGAACACCGGGGAGCTGTTTTTT. Translating it yields CASSPFLIGTANTGELFF.

The chain links TRBV4-1 to TRBJ1-4; D ambiguous. The germline CDR1 and CDR2 sequences are MGHRA and YSYEKL. CDR3 length: 15 residues. Deletions cut 2 bases from V and 11 bases from J, with 18 bases between. CDR3 bases: TGCGCCAGCAGCCAACTAGGGATGCAGGCGGGGAAACTGTTTTTT. This sequence encodes CASSQLGMQAGKLFF.

This clone came up a few times. This sequence joins TRBV5-1 and TRBJ1-2; 8 bases align to TRBD1. Germline V gene sequence: CDR1 SGHRS, CDR2 YFSETQ. J gave up 3 bases and V 3 bases, and 4 bases lay outside the gene matches. The CDR3 contains 14 residues. The CDR3 bases are TGCGCCAGCAGCTCAGGGGGCGCGGACTATGGCTACACCTTC. Translating it yields CASSSGGADYGYTF.